Below, 24 T cell receptor beta chains from the same sample are listed, as sequenced in a study of blood T cell repertoires in COVID-19. Profiling relied on immunoSEQ multiplex PCR, and the TCRdb table lists in-frame clones only, not all of them. The sample carries under 250,000 clones, roughly four fifths recorded once. Sequenced input: peripheral blood. These receptors came from a woman in her thirties or forties with acute or convalescent COVID-19.

This clone occurred a few times. The chain joins TRBV3-1 (or the pseudogene TRBV3-2) to TRBJ2-4; 7 bases line up with TRBD2. Trimming at V came to 8 bases and at J to 5 bases, leaving 3 bases not matched to a gene. The V gene's germline CDR1 is LGHDT and CDR2 YNNKEL (reference sequence). The CDR3 covers 12 residues. CDR3 loop: CASGRAENIQYF. The DNA of the CDR3 is TGTGCCAGCGGGAGGGCCGAAAACATTCAGTACTTC.

The chain links TRBV27 to TRBJ1-2, with D perhaps matching TRBD1 (6 bases). The CDR3 totals 15 residues. V lost 2 bases and J 1 base, leaving 11 bases between the germline ends. The germline gives CDR1 MNHEY, CDR2 SMNVEV (reference sequence). For the CDR3, the DNA is TGTGCCAGCAGTTTACAGGGGAGAATTAACTATGGCTACACCTTC. The encoded protein is CASSLQGRINYGYTF.

The V call is TRBV18, the J call TRBJ2-2; D not resolved. CDR3 size: 14 residues. Germline V gene lookup returns CDR1 KGHSH and CDR2 LQKENI. V was pared by 2 bases and J by 4 bases, with 8 bases between. In DNA, the CDR3 is TGTGCCAGCTCACCAGATCAGTCCACCGGGGAGCTGTTTTTT. Translating gives CASSPDQSTGELFF. The variable domain in full, with the rest retrieved from reference TRBV18 and TRBJ2-2, is NAGVMQNPRHLVRRRGQEARLRCSPMKGHSHVYWYRQLPEEGLKFMVYLQKENIIDESGMPKERFSAEFPKEGPSILRIQQVVRGDSAAYFCASSPDQSTGELFFGEGSRLTVL.

The rearrangement links TRBV29-1 to TRBJ1-5, with D maybe TRBD1 (5 bases). Trimming took 7 bases from V and 5 from J, leaving 15 bases between them. Germline CDR1 reads SQVTM; CDR2 reads ANQGSEA. The CDR3 is 13 residues long. The CDR3 coding sequence is TGCAGCGCCGGACACGGTGAGGATCAGCCCCAGCATTTT. This encodes CSAGHGEDQPQHF. The full variable domain, rest sourced from reference TRBV29-1 and TRBJ1-5, is SAVISQKPSRDICQRGTSLTIQCQVDSQVTMMFWYRQQPGQSLTLIATANQGSEATYESGFVIDKFPISRPNLTFSTLTVSNMSPEDSSIYLCSAGHGEDQPQHFGDGTRLSIL.

V gene TRBV4-1 combines with J gene TRBJ2-7; 12 positions match TRBD2. The V gene end was trimmed by 3 bases and the J gene end by 8 bases; junction bases not matched to a gene: 8. CDR3 length equals 15 residues. The germline gives CDR1 MGHRA, CDR2 YSYEKL. CDR3 amino acids: CASSQMTSGSRKQYF. In DNA form, the CDR3 reads TGCGCCAGCAGCCAGATGACTAGCGGGAGTAGAAAGCAGTACTTC.

The rearrangement uses TRBV10-3 and TRBJ2-1, with TRBD2 identical over 8 bases. The CDR3 runs to 16 residues. V lost 0 bases to trimming and J lost 8 bases; unmatched junction nucleotides: 9. CDR1 is ENHRY, CDR2 SYGVKD, per germline. CDR3 nucleotide sequence: TGTGCCATCAGTGAGTCTCCCAGCGGGAGTAACGATGAGCAGTTCTTC. Translated, it gives CAISESPSGSNDEQFF.

The CDR3 loop is CASSSTGIRTEAFF. Here the CDR3 DNA reads TGCGCCAGCAGCTCGACAGGTATCAGGACTGAAGCTTTCTTT. This sequence joins TRBV5-1 and TRBJ1-1; tentatively, D is TRBD1 (6 bases). The CDR3 is made up of 14 amino acids. The germline V and J ends were trimmed by 3 bases and 5 bases, with 14 bases remaining between them. Germline V gives CDR1 SGHRS, CDR2 YFSETQ.

Only one count was recorded for this clone. The junction departs from germline at one end; a sequencing error may be responsible. The V and J genes are TRBV2 and TRBJ2-7; perhaps TRBD1 as D (6 bases). Per germline, CDR1 SNHLY and CDR2 FYNNEI. The CDR3 is 15 residues long. This CDR3 reads CASSEDKPLQGSRDF. As DNA, the CDR3 is TGTGCCAGCAGTGAGGACAAGCCCCTACAGGGTTCAAGAGACTTC.

The rearrangement links TRBV5-6 to TRBJ2-7; 10 positions match TRBD1. This CDR3 has 15 amino acids. CDR1 and CDR2 (germline): SGHDT, YYEEEE. J was trimmed by 2 bases and V by 4 bases; bases with no gene match: 6. Here the CDR3 DNA reads TGTGCCAGCAGCCCCCCGGGACAGGGGCCCTACGAGCAGTACTTC. Translating gives CASSPPGQGPYEQYF. Complete variable domain (other parts from reference TRBV5-6 and TRBJ2-7): DAGVTQSPTHLIKTRGQQVTLRCSPKSGHDTVSWYQQALGQGPQFIFQYYEEEERQRGNFPDRFSGHQFPNYSSELNVNALLLGDSALYLCASSPPGQGPYEQYFGPGTRLTVT.

V and J are TRBV5-1 and TRBJ2-7; TRBD1 agrees at 9 bases. The CDR3 is 15 amino acids. Trimming took 4 bases from V and 5 from J; bases not matched to a gene: 10. Germline lookup yields CDR1 SGHRS and CDR2 YFSETQ. CDR3 in DNA: TGCGCCAGCAGCACCGGAGGGACAGGGACCGACGAGCAGTACTTC. Translated, it gives CASSTGGTGTDEQYF.

The rearrangement links TRBV25-1 to TRBJ1-6, with D hard to call. Germline CDR1 reads MGHDK; CDR2 reads SYGVNS. Trimming removed 4 bases from V and 6 bases from J, with 7 bases in between. The CDR3 length is 13 residues. DNA for the CDR3: TGTGCCAGCAGTGGTAGAATTAATTCACCCCTCCACTTT. This sequence encodes CASSGRINSPLHF.

The chain links TRBV3-1 (or the pseudogene TRBV3-2) to TRBJ1-2; D uncertain. Between the trimmed V and J ends, which lost 0 bases and 7 bases, there was a span of 12 bases. Germline V gene sequence: CDR1 LGHDT, CDR2 YNNKEL (reference sequence). CDR3 size: 14 residues. In DNA, the CDR3 is TGTGCCAGCAGCCAAGATCCCCGGGGAAGTGGCTACACCTTC. Encoded protein: CASSQDPRGSGYTF.

This clone came up a few times. The chain carries TRBV6-6 and TRBJ2-2; D ambiguous. Germline V gene data show CDR1 as MNHNY and CDR2 as SVGAGI (reference sequence). The CDR3 length is 13 residues. V was shortened by 0 bases and J by 7 bases, with 6 bases between the two germline ends. CDR3: CASSYSERGELFF. CDR3 DNA sequence: TGTGCCAGCAGTTACTCGGAGCGCGGGGAGCTGTTTTTT.

The rearrangement uses TRBV6-5 and TRBJ2-3, with 7 bases identical to TRBD1. CDR1 is MNHEY, CDR2 SVGAGI, per germline. The CDR3 loop spans 14 amino acids. V gave up 0 bases and J gave up 4 bases; unmatched junction bases: 1. Written as DNA, the CDR3 is TGTGCCAGCAGTTACTCAGGGGGCGCAGATACGCAGTATTTT. Protein sequence: CASSYSGGADTQYF.

The rearrangement links TRBV19 to TRBJ2-3; 7 bases are a match to TRBD2. Germline V gene lookup returns CDR1 LNHDA and CDR2 SQIVND (reference sequence). The CDR3 consists of 15 residues. The V gene end was trimmed by 3 bases and the J gene end by 2 bases; junction bases not matched to a gene: 5. The chain's CDR3 is CASSIVGGYTDTQYF. The CDR3 coding sequence is TGTGCCAGTAGTATCGTCGGGGGGTACACAGATACGCAGTATTTT.

This sequence joins TRBV4-2 and TRBJ2-3; 9 positions match TRBD2. V shed 6 bases, J shed 3 bases, and the junction held 7 bases outside the gene matches. Per the germline V gene, CDR1 is LGHNA and CDR2 is YNFKEQ. The CDR3 sequence is 15 residues long. DNA of the CDR3: TGTGCCAGCAGGGGCGGGGGGGCCTTGACAGATACGCAGTATTTT. This gives the protein CASRGGGALTDTQYF.

The V gene is TRBV6-5, the J gene TRBJ2-3, with TRBD2 as a possible D gene (6 bases). The germline V and J ends were trimmed by 0 bases and 11 bases, with 18 bases remaining between them. The CDR3 runs to 15 residues. Germline-derived CDR1 and CDR2 are MNHEY and SVGAGI. The CDR3 protein is CASSYSEPLLGGQYF. The CDR3 coding sequence is TGTGCCAGCAGTTACTCGGAGCCGCTACTGGGGGGGCAGTATTTT.

The chain has TRBV6-2 or TRBV6-3 and TRBJ2-5; 9 bases fit TRBD2. The CDR3 is 15 residues long. Germline-derived CDR1 and CDR2 are MNHEY and SVGEGT. J lost 4 bases, V lost 5 bases, and 8 bases had no gene match. The CDR3 loop reads CASSTRTSAVETQYF. The CDR3 DNA reads TGTGCCAGCAGTACGCGGACTAGCGCCGTAGAGACCCAGTACTTC.

The chain carries TRBV5-5 and TRBJ1-4; D is possibly TRBD1 (6 bases). From germline, CDR1 is SGHKS and CDR2 YYEKEE (reference sequence). The CDR3 totals 16 residues. V lost 2 bases, J lost 0 bases, and 11 bases lay in between. CDR3 DNA: TGTGCCAGCAGCTTTGGTGGGACATCAACTAATGAAAAACTGTTTTTT. It yields the protein CASSFGGTSTNEKLFF.

V usage is TRBV30 and J usage is TRBJ2-2; 9 positions match TRBD2. The CDR3 length is 14 residues. V lost 4 bases, J lost 3 bases, and 3 bases stayed unmatched. Germline assignment: CDR1 GTSNPN and CDR2 SVGIG (reference sequence). CDR3 DNA: TGTGCCTGGAAAGCGGGGGGACACACCGGGGAGCTGTTTTTT. This sequence encodes CAWKAGGHTGELFF.

The genes are TRBV7-2 and TRBJ1-1; possibly TRBD1 for D (6 bases). Trimming took off 3 bases at V and 0 bases at J, with 8 bases between the two ends. CDR3 length equals 14 residues. Germline V lookup: CDR1 SGHTA, CDR2 FQGNSA. CDR3 sequence (DNA): TGTGCCAGCAGCTTTAGACAGGTGAACACTGAAGCTTTCTTT. Translation: CASSFRQVNTEAFF. Full variable domain (rest looked up from reference TRBV7-2 and TRBJ1-1): GAGVSQSPSNKVTEKGKDVELRCDPISGHTALYWYRQSLGQGLEFLIYFQGNSAPDKSGLPSDRFSAERTGGSVSTLTIQRTQQEDSAVYLCASSFRQVNTEAFFGQGTRLTVV.

The gene calls are TRBV29-1 and TRBJ2-3, with a tentative D call TRBD1 (6 bases). Looked up from germline, CDR1 is SQVTM and CDR2 is ANQGSEA. This CDR3 comprises 14 residues. Trimming removed 4 bases from V and 2 bases from J, with 13 bases in between. DNA for the CDR3: TGCAGCGTTGTGTCAGGGGCCCTCACAGATACGCAGTATTTT. This encodes CSVVSGALTDTQYF.

The rearrangement joins TRBV20-1 to TRBJ1-1, with D perhaps matching TRBD1 (5 bases). V dropped 5 bases and J dropped 1 base, with 5 bases sitting between them. This CDR3 region has 11 residues. Germline V gene data show CDR1 as DFQATT and CDR2 as SNEGSKA (reference sequence). In nucleotides, the CDR3 is TGCAGTGCTGGACAGAACACTGAAGCTTTCTTT. Translating it yields CSAGQNTEAFF.

The chain joins TRBV6-1 to TRBJ1-1, with D perhaps TRBD1 (5 bases). Trimming removed 2 bases from V and 5 bases from J, with 18 bases in between. The CDR3 spans 16 residues. The V gene's germline CDR1 is MNHNS and CDR2 SASEGT. CDR3 DNA sequence: TGTGCCAGCAGTGAAAGGGGTACGGGTTTAGTAACTGAAGCTTTCTTT. The encoded protein is CASSERGTGLVTEAFF.